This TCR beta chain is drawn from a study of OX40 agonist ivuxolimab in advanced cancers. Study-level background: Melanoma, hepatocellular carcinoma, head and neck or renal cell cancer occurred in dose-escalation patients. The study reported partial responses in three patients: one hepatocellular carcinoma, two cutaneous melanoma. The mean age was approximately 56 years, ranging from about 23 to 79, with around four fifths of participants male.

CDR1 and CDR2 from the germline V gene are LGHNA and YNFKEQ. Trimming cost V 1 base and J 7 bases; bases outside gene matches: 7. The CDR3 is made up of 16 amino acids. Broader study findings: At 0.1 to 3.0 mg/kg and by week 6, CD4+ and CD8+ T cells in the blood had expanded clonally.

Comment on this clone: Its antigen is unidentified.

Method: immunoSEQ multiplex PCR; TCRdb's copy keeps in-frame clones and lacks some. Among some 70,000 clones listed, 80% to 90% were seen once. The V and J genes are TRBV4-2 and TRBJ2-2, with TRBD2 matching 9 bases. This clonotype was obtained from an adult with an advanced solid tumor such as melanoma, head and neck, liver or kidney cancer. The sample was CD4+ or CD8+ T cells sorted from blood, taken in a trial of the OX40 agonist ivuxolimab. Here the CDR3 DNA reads TGTGCCAGCAGCCAAGGCGGAGCGGGGGGATACGGGGAGCTGTTTTTT. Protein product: CASSQGGAGGYGELFF.